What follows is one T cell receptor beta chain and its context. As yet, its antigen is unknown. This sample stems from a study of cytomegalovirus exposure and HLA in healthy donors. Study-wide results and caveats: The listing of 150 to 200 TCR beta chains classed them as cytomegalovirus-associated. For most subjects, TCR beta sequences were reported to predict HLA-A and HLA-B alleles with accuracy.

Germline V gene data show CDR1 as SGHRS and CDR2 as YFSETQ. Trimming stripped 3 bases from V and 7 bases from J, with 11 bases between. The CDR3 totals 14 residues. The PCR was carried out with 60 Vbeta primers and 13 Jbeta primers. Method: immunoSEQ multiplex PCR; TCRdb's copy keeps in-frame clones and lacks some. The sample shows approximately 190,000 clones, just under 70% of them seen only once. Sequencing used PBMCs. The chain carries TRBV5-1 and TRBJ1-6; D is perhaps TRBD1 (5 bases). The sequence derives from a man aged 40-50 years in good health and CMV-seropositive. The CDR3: CASSSGLTNSPLHF. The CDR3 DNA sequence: TGCGCCAGCAGCTCGGGACTCACCAATTCACCCCTCCACTTT.